This T cell receptor (beta chain) was found in a study of blood T cell repertoires in COVID-19. On the study more broadly: PBMCs, B-cell-depleted T cells, or T cells were the source of the cDNA or gDNA that made up the material.

In the original workflow: Reference gene primers were amplified, and this amplification served to estimate nucleated cell counts. The assay was immunoSEQ multiplex PCR, and TCRdb's table has in-frame clones only and misses some. V and J calls plus clone size are reproduced from that table; the DNA served to infer D and trimming. The sample carries tens of thousands of clones, 77% recorded once. CDR3 size: 17 residues. J is TRBJ1-5 and V is TRBV21-1. TRBV21-1 counts as a pseudogene. The sample taken for sequencing was peripheral blood. The receptor's source is a human donor in a cohort sampled during active COVID-19. This CDR3 reads CASSPKRRGFGNQPQHF. As DNA, the CDR3 is TGTGCCAGCAGCCCTAAGCGGCGAGGGTTTGGCAATCAGCCCCAGCATTTT.